This passage covers 25 T cell receptor beta chains from one sample sequenced in a study of blood T cell repertoires in COVID-19. Generated by immunoSEQ multiplex PCR, the TCRdb table keeps only in-frame clones and is missing some. The profile shows around 220,000 clones, 82% of them singletons. The sample was peripheral blood. Receptors originate from an elderly woman with active or convalescent COVID-19.

The chain links TRBV3-1 (or the pseudogene TRBV3-2) to TRBJ1-1, with TRBD1 matching 9 bases. The CDR3 is made up of 18 amino acids. Looked up from germline, CDR1 is LGHDT and CDR2 is YNNKEL (reference sequence). The V segment lost 4 bases and the J segment 0 bases; nucleotides outside the gene matches: 12. Written as DNA, the CDR3 is TGTGCCAGCAGCCCCTGGGACAGGGCCCCCGGGGTGAACACTGAAGCTTTCTTT. Protein product: CASSPWDRAPGVNTEAFF.

The chain has TRBV6-5 and TRBJ1-2; D is possibly TRBD1 (5 bases). This CDR3 region has 14 residues. Looked up from germline, CDR1 is MNHEY and CDR2 is SVGAGI. The V and J ends lost 4 bases and 4 bases respectively, with 13 bases between them. The CDR3 sequence is CASSSPAGRYGYTF. In DNA form, the CDR3 reads TGTGCCAGCAGTTCGCCGGCAGGGCGCTATGGCTACACCTTC.

The chain uses TRBV10-1 and TRBJ1-1; a weak D match, TRBD1 (6 bases). This CDR3 is built from 15 residues. V lost 2 bases and J 0 bases, leaving 10 bases between the germline ends. CDR1 is WNHNN, CDR2 SYGVQD, per germline (reference sequence). As DNA, the CDR3 is TGCGCCAGCAGTGAGGGAACAGGGTTGAACACTGAAGCTTTCTTT. As protein: CASSEGTGLNTEAFF.

The J gene is TRBJ2-2, the V gene TRBV5-4; 11 nucleotides align to TRBD1. This CDR3 region has 16 residues. J was trimmed by 6 bases and V by 6 bases; bases with no gene match: 10. Germline CDR1 is SGHNT and CDR2 is YYREEE (reference sequence). CDR3 in DNA: TGTGCCAGCACCCGGACAGGGGGCGGCGGCCCCGGGGAGCTGTTTTTT. Translating gives CASTRTGGGGPGELFF.

As regards this clone: The junction does not match germline at one end; this may be a read error. Other DNA sequences from this sample encode an identical CDR3 as well. The rearrangement joins TRBV7-7 to TRBJ2-1, with 10 bases lining up with TRBD1. The CDR3 has 14 residues. Germline lookup yields CDR1 SSHAT and CDR2 FNYEAQ (reference sequence). CDR3 amino acids: CASSLGTGVSEQFF. CDR3 nucleotides: TGTGCTAGCAGCCTCGGGACAGGGGTCAGTGAGCAGTTCTTC.

A few counts support this clone. The rearrangement uses TRBV14 and TRBJ1-3, with unresolved D. The length of the CDR3 is 14 residues. V shed 4 bases and J shed 4 bases, with 11 bases lying between them. Germline loops: CDR1 SGHDN, CDR2 FVKESK. The CDR3 loop reads CASSLLSGGNTIYF. For the CDR3, the DNA is TGTGCCAGCAGCCTTCTGTCGGGGGGAAACACCATATATTTT.

The genes are TRBV3-1 (or the pseudogene TRBV3-2) and TRBJ1-1, with D perhaps TRBD1 (6 bases). V shed 4 bases and J shed 9 bases, with 18 bases lying between them. Germline V gene sequence: CDR1 LGHDT, CDR2 YNNKEL (reference sequence). This CDR3 has 14 amino acids. The CDR3 here is CASSPGTPNLQAFF. As DNA, the CDR3 is TGTGCCAGCAGCCCTGGGACACCGAATCTCCAAGCTTTCTTT.

This rearrangement joins TRBV5-8 to TRBJ2-3, with 11 nucleotides matching TRBD1. Germline V CDR1 and CDR2: SGHTS, YDEGEE. The CDR3 loop spans 16 amino acids. The V and J ends lost 3 bases and 4 bases, in that order; junction bases with no gene match: 7. This chain's CDR3 is CASSSGPGQGADTQYF. Here the CDR3 DNA reads TGTGCCAGCAGCTCTGGACCGGGACAGGGGGCAGATACGCAGTATTTT.

The V and J genes are TRBV6-5 and TRBJ1-1; TRBD1 matches at 9 bases. V shed 6 bases, J shed 4 bases, and the junction held 9 bases outside the gene matches. Looked up from germline, CDR1 is MNHEY and CDR2 is SVGAGI. The CDR3 is 15 amino acids. CDR3 DNA: TGTGCCAGCAGCCTAACACAGGGGGCGAGCACTGAAGCTTTCTTT. This sequence encodes CASSLTQGASTEAFF.

The rearrangement joins TRBV11-3 to TRBJ2-1; 10 nucleotides line up with TRBD2. J gave up 4 bases and V 2 bases, and 5 bases lay outside the gene matches. The germline V gene has CDR1 SGHNT and CDR2 YENEEA. The CDR3 contains 16 residues. In nucleotides, the CDR3 is TGTGCCAGCAGCTTAAGTCGGACTAGCGGATACAATGAGCAGTTCTTC. Amino acids: CASSLSRTSGYNEQFF.

This clone was detected once. The sample contains more than one DNA sequence encoding this CDR3. The chain carries TRBV2 and TRBJ2-3; perhaps TRBD1 as D (6 bases). Germline V gives CDR1 SNHLY, CDR2 FYNNEI. V dropped 2 bases and J dropped 7 bases, with 7 bases sitting between them. This CDR3 is built from 12 residues. CDR3 sequence (DNA): TGTGCCAGCAGTGAAAGGGGGAATACGCAGTATTTT. This translates into CASSERGNTQYF.

The chain uses TRBV19 and TRBJ2-2, with TRBD1 identical over 7 bases. Germline CDR1 and CDR2: LNHDA and SQIVND (reference sequence). With 9 bases clipped from V and 6 bases from J, the junction kept 7 bases outside the gene matches. This CDR3 is 13 amino acids long. In DNA, the CDR3 is TGTGCCAGCAGACAGGGTTGGTCCGGGGAGCTGTTTTTT. It codes for CASRQGWSGELFF.

V gene TRBV6-1 combines with J gene TRBJ1-5, with 7 bases matching TRBD1. The length of the CDR3 is 16 residues. Germline CDR1 is MNHNS and CDR2 is SASEGT. J was trimmed by 5 bases and V by 4 bases; bases with no gene match: 11. The CDR3 nucleotides read TGTGCCAGCAGTGCCCGACAGGGAAATGGTTATCAGCCCCAGCATTTT. Amino acids: CASSARQGNGYQPQHF.

The chain's CDR3 is CASSRPGQRYGYTF. The CDR3 DNA reads as TGTGCCAGCAGTCGCCCGGGACAGAGATATGGCTACACCTTC. The chain links TRBV14 to TRBJ1-2; 7 nucleotides match TRBD1. The CDR3 is 14 amino acids. V was pared by 6 bases and J by 5 bases, with 9 bases of the junction left unmatched. CDR1 SGHDN and CDR2 FVKESK come from the germline V gene.

The gene calls are TRBV23-1 and TRBJ2-7, with 7 bases identical to TRBD1. TRBV23-1 is reported as an ORF; its role is uncertain. The J segment lost 6 bases and the V segment lost 9 bases, leaving 8 bases of the junction unmatched. CDR3 length equals 12 residues. This CDR3 reads CARRPTGSEQYF. In DNA form, the CDR3 reads TGCGCCAGACGACCGACAGGGAGCGAGCAGTACTTC.

The V and J genes are TRBV3-1 (or the pseudogene TRBV3-2) and TRBJ2-2; 8 bases line up with TRBD2. This CDR3 contains 17 residues. From germline, CDR1 is LGHDT and CDR2 YNNKEL (reference sequence). Trimming removed 1 base from V and 3 bases from J; junction bases left unmatched: 7. The CDR3 sequence is CASSQGPGGGYTGELFF. CDR3 in DNA: TGTGCCAGCAGCCAAGGTCCGGGAGGGGGGTACACCGGGGAGCTGTTTTTT.

The gene calls are TRBV10-3 and TRBJ1-1; 7 bases are a match to TRBD1. Trimming at V came to 0 bases and at J to 1 base, leaving 5 bases not matched to a gene. Germline CDR1 ENHRY, CDR2 SYGVKD. The CDR3 loop spans 16 amino acids. The CDR3 region has the DNA TGTGCCATCAGTGAGTCCTTAGGGGGCCAGAACACTGAAGCTTTCTTT. Translating it yields CAISESLGGQNTEAFF.

This chain uses TRBV15 with TRBJ1-3; TRBD1 aligns across 7 bases. V lost 6 bases to trimming and J lost 4 bases; unmatched junction nucleotides: 9. The CDR3 is 15 residues long. The V gene's germline CDR1 is LNHNV and CDR2 YYDKDF (reference sequence). The CDR3 loop is CATSISPGQGNTIYF. The CDR3 DNA reads as TGTGCCACCAGTATATCACCGGGACAGGGAAACACCATATATTTT.

The CDR3 sequence is CASSAFGGQGLDTQYF. The CDR3 DNA reads TGCGCCAGCAGTGCATTCGGGGGACAGGGGTTAGATACGCAGTATTTT. The chain combines TRBV10-1 with TRBJ2-3, with 10 bases identical to TRBD1. CDR3 length: 16 amino acids. The V gene end was trimmed by 4 bases and the J gene end by 5 bases; junction bases not matched to a gene: 9. CDR1 is WNHNN and CDR2 is SYGVQD in the germline V gene (reference sequence).

The rearrangement joins TRBV5-1 to TRBJ2-5, with a possible D match to TRBD2 (5 bases). Trimming shortened V by 7 bases and J by 5 bases, and 9 bases separated the two germline ends. CDR3 size: 11 residues. The germline V gene has CDR1 SGHRS and CDR2 YFSETQ. CDR3 nucleotide sequence: TGCGCCAGCCTCGAGCGGGAGACCCAGTACTTC. Its protein is CASLERETQYF.

The chain couples TRBV5-5 to TRBJ2-1, with TRBD2 as a possible D gene (7 bases). The CDR3 consists of 14 residues. Germline CDR1 SGHKS, CDR2 YYEKEE (reference sequence). The V end lost 2 bases, the J end lost 7 bases, and 13 bases lay between the germline ends. CDR3 sequence (DNA): TGTGCCAGCAGCTTAGGGGGGGACTTAAATGAGCAGTTCTTC. Protein: CASSLGGDLNEQFF. Complete variable domain (other parts from reference TRBV5-5 and TRBJ2-1): DAGVTQSPTHLIKTRGQQVTLRCSPISGHKSVSWYQQVLGQGPQFIFQYYEKEERGRGNFPDRFSARQFPNYSSELNVNALLLGDSALYLCASSLGGDLNEQFFGPGTRLTVL.

This rearrangement joins TRBV7-2 to TRBJ2-3, with a possible D match to TRBD2 (6 bases). Looked up from germline, CDR1 is SGHTA and CDR2 is FQGNSA. This CDR3 is built from 16 residues. V gave up 1 base and J gave up 0 bases, with 11 bases separating them. CDR3 residues: CASSLGGRTSTDTQYF. In DNA form, the CDR3 reads TGTGCCAGCAGCTTAGGAGGGAGGACCAGCACAGATACGCAGTATTTT.

This rearrangement joins TRBV2 to TRBJ1-5; 8 bases match TRBD1. This CDR3 spans 14 amino acids. CDR1 and CDR2 (germline): SNHLY, FYNNEI. The junction had 3 bases not matched to a gene; V was cut back by 7 bases and J by 1 base. This CDR3 reads CASNRQGSNQPQHF. The CDR3 nucleotides read TGTGCCAGCAATCGACAGGGGAGCAATCAGCCCCAGCATTTT.

The genes are TRBV3-1 (or the pseudogene TRBV3-2) and TRBJ1-4, with D possibly being TRBD1 (6 bases). V gave up 3 bases and J gave up 0 bases, with 8 bases separating them. Germline V CDR1 and CDR2: LGHDT, YNNKEL (reference sequence). This CDR3 has 15 residues. CDR3 protein: CASSHRTATNEKLFF. The DNA of the CDR3 is TGTGCCAGCAGCCACAGGACAGCAACTAATGAAAAACTGTTTTTT.

The J gene is TRBJ2-7, the V gene TRBV10-1; 7 positions agree with TRBD1. The CDR3 has 13 amino acids. Germline V lookup: CDR1 WNHNN, CDR2 SYGVQD (reference sequence). Unmatched junction bases numbered 10, after V lost 5 bases and J lost 9 bases. The CDR3, as DNA: TGCGCCAGCAGTCCCGAGACAGGGATCTCGCAGTACTTC. This gives the protein CASSPETGISQYF.